This T cell receptor (beta chain) was observed in a study of response to subunit inactivated influenza vaccine. V was trimmed by 5 bases and J by 4 bases, leaving 6 bases between them. Germline V gene sequence: CDR1 SEHNR, CDR2 FQNEAQ (reference sequence). This CDR3 region has 12 residues. Only a few counts were recorded for this clonotype. From the RT-PCR reads, TCRdb called clonotypes with MiXCR, one entry per CDR3 protein. The sample lists hundreds of thousands of distinct CDR3 sequences, about a sixth occurring once. The source material was PBMCs from blood, sampled approximately 12 days after vaccination. The receptor comes from a man aged 45-60 years who received an inactivated influenza vaccine. V is TRBV7-9 and J is TRBJ2-1, with a tentative D call TRBD2 (5 bases). The CDR3 sequence is CASSTGYNEQFF. The CDR3 DNA sequence: TGTGCCAGCAGCACGGGGTACAATGAGCAGTTCTTC.